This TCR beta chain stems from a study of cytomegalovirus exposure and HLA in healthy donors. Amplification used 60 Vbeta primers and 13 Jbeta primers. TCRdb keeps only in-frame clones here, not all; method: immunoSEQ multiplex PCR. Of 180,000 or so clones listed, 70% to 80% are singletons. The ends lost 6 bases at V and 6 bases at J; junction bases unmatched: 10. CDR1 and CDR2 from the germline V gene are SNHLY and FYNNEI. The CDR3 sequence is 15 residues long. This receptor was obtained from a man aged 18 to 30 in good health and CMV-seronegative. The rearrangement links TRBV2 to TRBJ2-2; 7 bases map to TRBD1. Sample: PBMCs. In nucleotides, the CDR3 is TGTGCCAGCAGCGACGACAGGGTGTCCCCCGGGGAGCTGTTTTTT. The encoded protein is CASSDDRVSPGELFF.